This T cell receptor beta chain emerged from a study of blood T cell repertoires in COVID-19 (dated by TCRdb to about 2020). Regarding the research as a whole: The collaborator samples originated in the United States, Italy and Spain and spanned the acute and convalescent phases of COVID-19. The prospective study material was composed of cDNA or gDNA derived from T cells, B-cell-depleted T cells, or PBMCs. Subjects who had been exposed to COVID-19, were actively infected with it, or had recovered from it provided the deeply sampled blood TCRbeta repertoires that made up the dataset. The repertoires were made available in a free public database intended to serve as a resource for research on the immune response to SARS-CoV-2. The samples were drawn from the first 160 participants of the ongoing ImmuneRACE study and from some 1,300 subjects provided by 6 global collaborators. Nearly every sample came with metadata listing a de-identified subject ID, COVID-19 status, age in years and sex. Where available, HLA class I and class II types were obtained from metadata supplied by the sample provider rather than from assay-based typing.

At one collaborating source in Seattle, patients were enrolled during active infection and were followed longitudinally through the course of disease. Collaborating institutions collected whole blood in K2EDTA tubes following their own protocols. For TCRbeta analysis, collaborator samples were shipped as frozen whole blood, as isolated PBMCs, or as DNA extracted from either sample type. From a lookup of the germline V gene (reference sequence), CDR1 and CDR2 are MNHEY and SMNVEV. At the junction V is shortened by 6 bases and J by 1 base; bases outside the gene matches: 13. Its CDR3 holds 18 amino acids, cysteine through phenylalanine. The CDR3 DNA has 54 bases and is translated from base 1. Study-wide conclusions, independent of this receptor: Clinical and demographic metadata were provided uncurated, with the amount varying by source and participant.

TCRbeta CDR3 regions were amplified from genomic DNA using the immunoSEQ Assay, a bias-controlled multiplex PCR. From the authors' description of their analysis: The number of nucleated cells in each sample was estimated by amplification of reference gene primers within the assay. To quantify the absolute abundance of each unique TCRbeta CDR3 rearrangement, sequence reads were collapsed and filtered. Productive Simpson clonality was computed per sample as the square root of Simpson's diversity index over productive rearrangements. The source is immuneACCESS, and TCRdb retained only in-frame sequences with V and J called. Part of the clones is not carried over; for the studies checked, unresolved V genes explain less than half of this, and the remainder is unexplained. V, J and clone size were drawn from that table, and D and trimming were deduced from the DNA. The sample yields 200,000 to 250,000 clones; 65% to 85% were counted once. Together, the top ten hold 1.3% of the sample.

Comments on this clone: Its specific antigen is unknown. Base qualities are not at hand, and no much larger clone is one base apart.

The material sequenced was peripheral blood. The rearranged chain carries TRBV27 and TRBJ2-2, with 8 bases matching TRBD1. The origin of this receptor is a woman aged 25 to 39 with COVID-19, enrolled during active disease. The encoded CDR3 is CASSHLETGGVNTGELFF. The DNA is TGTGCCAGCAGCCATTTAGAAACAGGGGGTGTGAACACCGGGGAGCTGTTTTTT.